The clone carrying this TCR beta chain was detected ten times or more. Antigen specificity is unknown. This sample stems from a study of Graves' ophthalmopathy and Graves' hyperthyroidism. General study findings and limits: The model achieved over 60% sensitivity and under 75% specificity for ophthalmopathy progression.

Amplification of TCR beta CDR3 regions used RNA transcripts. The library came from an HTBI-primed first-round RT-PCR and a second-round multiplex PCR. TCRdb called the multiplex PCR reads again in MiXCR, with one record for every CDR3 protein. The sample consists of hundreds of thousands of distinct CDR3 sequences, approximately 21% of them appearing once. The CDR3 has 16 amino acids. Germline assignment: CDR1 SGHRS and CDR2 YFSETQ. The V and J ends lost 0 bases and 3 bases respectively, with 12 bases between them. The sequenced material came from peripheral blood. The origin of this receptor is a young woman with stable Graves' hyperthyroidism. Some clones in this sample may be carry-over from other donors' samples. The chain couples TRBV5-1 to TRBJ2-2; no reliable D call. CDR3 in DNA: TGCGCCAGCAGCTTGGCCGGAGTACAGTACACCGGGGAGCTGTTTTTT. Its translation: CASSLAGVQYTGELFF.